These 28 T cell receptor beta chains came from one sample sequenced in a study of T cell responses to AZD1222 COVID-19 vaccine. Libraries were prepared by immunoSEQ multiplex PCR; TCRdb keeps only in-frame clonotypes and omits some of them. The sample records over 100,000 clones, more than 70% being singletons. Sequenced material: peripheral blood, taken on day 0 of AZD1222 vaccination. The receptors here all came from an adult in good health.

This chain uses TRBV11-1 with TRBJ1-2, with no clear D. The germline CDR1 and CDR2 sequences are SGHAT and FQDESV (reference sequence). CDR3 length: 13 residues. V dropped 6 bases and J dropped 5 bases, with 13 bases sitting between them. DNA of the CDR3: TGTGCCAGCAGTAGAGAGATGGGGTATGGCTACACCTTC. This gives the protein CASSREMGYGYTF.

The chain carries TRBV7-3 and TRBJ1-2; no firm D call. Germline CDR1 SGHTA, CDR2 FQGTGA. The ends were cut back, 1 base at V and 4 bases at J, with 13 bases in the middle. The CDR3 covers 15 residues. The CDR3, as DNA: TGTGCCAGCAGCTTAATTGGAGGGTTGGGCTATGGCTACACCTTC. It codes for CASSLIGGLGYGYTF.

The CDR3 spells CASLGTGDTEAFF. CDR3 sequence (DNA): TGCGCCAGCCTAGGGACAGGGGATACTGAAGCTTTCTTT. The chain has TRBV5-1 and TRBJ1-1; 10 bases are shared with TRBD1. With V trimmed by 7 bases and J by 5 bases, 5 bases remained unmatched. From germline, CDR1 is SGHRS and CDR2 YFSETQ. This CDR3 has 13 residues.

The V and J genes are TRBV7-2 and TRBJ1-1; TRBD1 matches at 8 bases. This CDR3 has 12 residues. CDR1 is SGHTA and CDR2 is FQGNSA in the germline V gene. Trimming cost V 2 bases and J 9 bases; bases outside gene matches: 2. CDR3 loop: CASSLRTGKAFF. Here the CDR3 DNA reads TGTGCCAGCAGCTTAAGGACAGGGAAAGCTTTCTTT.

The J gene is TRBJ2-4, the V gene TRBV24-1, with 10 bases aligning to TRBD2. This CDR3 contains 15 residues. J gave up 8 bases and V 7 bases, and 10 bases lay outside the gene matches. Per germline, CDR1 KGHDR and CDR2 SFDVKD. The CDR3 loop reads CATSRGSGLADIQYF. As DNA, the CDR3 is TGTGCCACCAGCAGGGGCTCAGGACTAGCGGACATTCAGTACTTC.

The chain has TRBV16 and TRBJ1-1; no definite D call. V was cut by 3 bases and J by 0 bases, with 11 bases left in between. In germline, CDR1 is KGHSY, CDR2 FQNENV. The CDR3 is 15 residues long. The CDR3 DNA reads TGTGCCAGCAGCCACGAGCGACGGGTGAACACTGAAGCTTTCTTT. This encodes CASSHERRVNTEAFF. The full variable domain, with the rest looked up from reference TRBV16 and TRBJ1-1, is GEEVAQTPKHLVRGEGQKAKLYCAPIKGHSYVFWYQQVLKNEFKFLISFQNENVFDETGMPKERFSAKCLPNSPCSLEIQATKLEDSAVYFCASSHERRVNTEAFFGQGTRLTVV.

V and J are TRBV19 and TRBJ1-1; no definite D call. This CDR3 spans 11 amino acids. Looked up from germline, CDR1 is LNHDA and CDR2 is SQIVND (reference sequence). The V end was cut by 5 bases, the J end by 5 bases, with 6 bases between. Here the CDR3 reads CASSYATEAFF. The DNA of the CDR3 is TGTGCCAGTAGTTATGCGACTGAAGCTTTCTTT. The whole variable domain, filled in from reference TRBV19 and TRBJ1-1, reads DGGITQSPKYLFRKEGQNVTLSCEQNLNHDAMYWYRQDPGQGLRLIYYSQIVNDFQKGDIAEGYSVSREKKESFPLTVTSAQKNPTAFYLCASSYATEAFFGQGTRLTVV.

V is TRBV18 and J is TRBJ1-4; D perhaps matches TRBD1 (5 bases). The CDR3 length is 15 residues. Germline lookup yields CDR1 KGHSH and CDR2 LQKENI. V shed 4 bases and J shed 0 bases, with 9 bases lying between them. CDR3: CASSRTSPTNEKLFF. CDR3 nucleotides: TGTGCCAGCTCACGGACATCCCCAACTAATGAAAAACTGTTTTTT.

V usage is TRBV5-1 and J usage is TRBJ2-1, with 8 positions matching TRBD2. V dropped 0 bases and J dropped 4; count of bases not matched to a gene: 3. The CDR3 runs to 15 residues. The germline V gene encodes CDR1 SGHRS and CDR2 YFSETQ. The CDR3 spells CASSLEGGRYNEQFF. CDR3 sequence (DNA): TGCGCCAGCAGCTTGGAAGGCGGGAGGTACAATGAGCAGTTCTTC.

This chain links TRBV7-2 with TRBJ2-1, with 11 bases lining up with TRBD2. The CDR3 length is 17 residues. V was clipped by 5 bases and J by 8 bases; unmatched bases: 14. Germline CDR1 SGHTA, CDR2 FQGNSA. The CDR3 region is CASSESPLAGGPDEQFF. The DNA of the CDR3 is TGTGCCAGCAGCGAAAGCCCTCTAGCGGGAGGTCCCGATGAGCAGTTCTTC.

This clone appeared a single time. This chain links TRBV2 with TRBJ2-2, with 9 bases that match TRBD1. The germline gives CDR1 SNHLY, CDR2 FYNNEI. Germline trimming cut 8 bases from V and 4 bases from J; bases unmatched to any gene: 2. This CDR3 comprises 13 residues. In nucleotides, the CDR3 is TGTGCCAGCGGGACAGGGAGCACCGGGGAGCTGTTTTTT. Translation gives CASGTGSTGELFF.

The CDR3 bases are TGTGCCATCAGTGAGTCGATGTTGCAAACTGAAGCTTTCTTT. It specifies CAISESMLQTEAFF. The V call is TRBV10-3, the J call TRBJ1-1; D not certain. V was clipped by 0 bases and J by 5 bases, with 10 bases between them. From germline, CDR1 is ENHRY and CDR2 SYGVKD. This CDR3 spans 14 amino acids.

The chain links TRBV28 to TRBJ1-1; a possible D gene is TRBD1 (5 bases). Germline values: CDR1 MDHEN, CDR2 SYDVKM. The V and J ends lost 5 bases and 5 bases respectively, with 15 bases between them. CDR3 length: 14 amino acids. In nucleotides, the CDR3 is TGTGCCAGCAGTCTCCCTGGGGGTAGGACTGAAGCTTTCTTT. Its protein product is CASSLPGGRTEAFF.

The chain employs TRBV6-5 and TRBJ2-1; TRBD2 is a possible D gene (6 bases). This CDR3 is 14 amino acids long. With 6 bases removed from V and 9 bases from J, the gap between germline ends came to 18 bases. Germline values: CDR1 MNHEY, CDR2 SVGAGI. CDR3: CASSRDPSLAEQFF. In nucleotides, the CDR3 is TGTGCCAGCAGCCGGGACCCCTCACTAGCTGAGCAGTTCTTC.

The CDR3 nucleotides are TGTGCCAGCAGCAGGGGGAGCGGACTTACAGATACGCAGTATTTT. Amino acid sequence: CASSRGSGLTDTQYF. The rearrangement links TRBV5-6 to TRBJ2-3, with D perhaps matching TRBD1 (6 bases). This CDR3 has 15 amino acids. The V and J ends lost 4 bases and 3 bases respectively, with 15 bases between them. Germline lookup yields CDR1 SGHDT and CDR2 YYEEEE.

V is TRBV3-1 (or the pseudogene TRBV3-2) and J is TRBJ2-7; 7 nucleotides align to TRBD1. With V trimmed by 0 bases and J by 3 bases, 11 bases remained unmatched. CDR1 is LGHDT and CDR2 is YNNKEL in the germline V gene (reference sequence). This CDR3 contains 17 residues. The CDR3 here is CASSQDEGTTGNYEQYV. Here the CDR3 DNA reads TGTGCCAGCAGCCAAGATGAGGGGACGACAGGGAACTACGAGCAGTACGTC.

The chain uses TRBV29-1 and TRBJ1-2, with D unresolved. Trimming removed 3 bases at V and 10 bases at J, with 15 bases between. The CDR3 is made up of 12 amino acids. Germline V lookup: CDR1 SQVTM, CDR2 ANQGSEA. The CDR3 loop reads CSVDMTPESYTF. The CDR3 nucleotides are TGCAGCGTTGATATGACACCCGAATCCTACACCTTC. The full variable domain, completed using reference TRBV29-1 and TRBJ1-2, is SAVISQKPSRDICQRGTSLTIQCQVDSQVTMMFWYRQQPGQSLTLIATANQGSEATYESGFVIDKFPISRPNLTFSTLTVSNMSPEDSSIYLCSVDMTPESYTFGSGTRLTVV.

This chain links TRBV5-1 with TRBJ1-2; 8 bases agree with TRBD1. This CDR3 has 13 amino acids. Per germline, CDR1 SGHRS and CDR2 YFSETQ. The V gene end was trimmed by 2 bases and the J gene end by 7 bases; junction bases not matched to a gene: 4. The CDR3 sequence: CASSLAGGIGYTF. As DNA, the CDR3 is TGCGCCAGCAGCTTAGCAGGGGGCATTGGCTACACCTTC.

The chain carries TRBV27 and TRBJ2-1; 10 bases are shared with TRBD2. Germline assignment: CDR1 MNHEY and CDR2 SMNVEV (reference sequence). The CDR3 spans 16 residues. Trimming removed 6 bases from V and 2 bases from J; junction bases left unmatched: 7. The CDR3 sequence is CASRPSLAGPYNEQFF. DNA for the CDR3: TGTGCCAGCAGACCCTCACTAGCGGGGCCCTACAATGAGCAGTTCTTC.

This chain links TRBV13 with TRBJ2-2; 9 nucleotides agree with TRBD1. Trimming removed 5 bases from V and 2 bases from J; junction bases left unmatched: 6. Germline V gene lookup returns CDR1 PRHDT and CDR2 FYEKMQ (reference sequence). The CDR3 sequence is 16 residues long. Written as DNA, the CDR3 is TGTGCCAGCAGCCCCGGGACAGGGAGAAACACCGGGGAGCTGTTTTTT. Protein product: CASSPGTGRNTGELFF.

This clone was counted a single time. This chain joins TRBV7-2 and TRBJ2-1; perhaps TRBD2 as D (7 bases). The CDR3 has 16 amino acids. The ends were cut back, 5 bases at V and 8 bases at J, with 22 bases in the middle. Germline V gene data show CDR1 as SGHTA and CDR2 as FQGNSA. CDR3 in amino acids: CASSLGPRGARDEQFF. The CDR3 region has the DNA TGTGCCAGCAGCCTAGGGCCCCGGGGGGCCAGGGATGAGCAGTTCTTC.

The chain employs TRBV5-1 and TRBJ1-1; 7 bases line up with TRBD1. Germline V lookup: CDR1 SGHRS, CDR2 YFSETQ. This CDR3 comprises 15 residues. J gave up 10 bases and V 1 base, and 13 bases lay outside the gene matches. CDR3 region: CASSLRTGTAKGAFF. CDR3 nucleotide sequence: TGCGCCAGCAGCTTGCGGACCGGGACAGCTAAGGGAGCTTTCTTT.

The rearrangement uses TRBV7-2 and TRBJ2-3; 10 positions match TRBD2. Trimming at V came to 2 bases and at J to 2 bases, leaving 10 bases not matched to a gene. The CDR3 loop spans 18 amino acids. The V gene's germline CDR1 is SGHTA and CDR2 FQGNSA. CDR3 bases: TGTGCCAGCAGCTTACAGTTCGGGCTAGCGGGAGCCACAGATACGCAGTATTTT. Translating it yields CASSLQFGLAGATDTQYF.

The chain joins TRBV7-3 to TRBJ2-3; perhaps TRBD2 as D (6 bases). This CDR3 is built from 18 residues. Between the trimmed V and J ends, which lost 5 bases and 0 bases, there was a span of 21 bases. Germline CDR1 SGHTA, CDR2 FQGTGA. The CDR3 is CASSATARPAGSTDTQYF. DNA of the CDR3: TGTGCCAGCAGCGCAACCGCCCGTCCAGCGGGTAGCACAGATACGCAGTATTTT.

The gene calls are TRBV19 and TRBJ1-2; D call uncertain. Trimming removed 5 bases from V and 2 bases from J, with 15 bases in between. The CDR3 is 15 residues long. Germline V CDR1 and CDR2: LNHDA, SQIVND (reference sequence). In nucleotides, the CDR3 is TGTGCCAGTAGTTCCCTCCGTATTACCAACTATGGCTACACCTTC. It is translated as CASSSLRITNYGYTF.

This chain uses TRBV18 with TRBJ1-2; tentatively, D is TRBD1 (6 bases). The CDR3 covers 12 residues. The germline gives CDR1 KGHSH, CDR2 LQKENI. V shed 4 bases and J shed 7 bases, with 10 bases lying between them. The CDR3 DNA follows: TGTGCCAGCTCACTGGGCAGGGGTGGCTACACCTTC. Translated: CASSLGRGGYTF.

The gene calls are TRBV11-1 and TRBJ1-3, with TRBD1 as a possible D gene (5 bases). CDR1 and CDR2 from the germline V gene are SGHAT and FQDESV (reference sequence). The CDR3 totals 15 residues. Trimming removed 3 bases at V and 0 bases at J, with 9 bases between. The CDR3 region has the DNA TGTGCCAGCAGCTTTGACGGGGGCTCTGGAAACACCATATATTTT. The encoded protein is CASSFDGGSGNTIYF.

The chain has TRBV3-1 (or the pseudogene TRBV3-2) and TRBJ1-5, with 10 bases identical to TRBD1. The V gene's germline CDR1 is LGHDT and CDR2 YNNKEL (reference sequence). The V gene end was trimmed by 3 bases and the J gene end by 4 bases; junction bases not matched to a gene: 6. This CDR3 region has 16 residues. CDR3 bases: TGTGCCAGCAGCCATTTGGACAGGGGGTATAATCAGCCCCAGCATTTT. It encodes CASSHLDRGYNQPQHF.